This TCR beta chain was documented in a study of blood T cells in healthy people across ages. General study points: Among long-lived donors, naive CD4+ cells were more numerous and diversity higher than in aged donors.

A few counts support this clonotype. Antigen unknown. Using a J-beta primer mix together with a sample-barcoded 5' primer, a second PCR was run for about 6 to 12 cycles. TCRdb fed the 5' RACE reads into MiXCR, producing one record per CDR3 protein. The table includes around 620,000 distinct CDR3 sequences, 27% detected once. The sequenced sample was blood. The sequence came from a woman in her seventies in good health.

The CDR3 bases are TGTGCCAGCAGTGAATCGGTTGGGAACTATGGCTACACCTTC. Amino acid sequence: CASSESVGNYGYTF. The chain links TRBV2 to TRBJ1-2; D is uncertain. The V gene lost 2 bases and the J gene lost 2 bases, with 9 bases spanning the gap. This CDR3 spans 14 amino acids. Germline CDR1 and CDR2: SNHLY and FYNNEI. The full variable domain, rest sourced from reference TRBV2 and TRBJ1-2, is EPEVTQTPSHQVTQMGQEVILRCVPISNHLYFYWYRQILGQKVEFLVSFYNNEISEKSEIFDDQFSVERPDGSNFTLKIRSTKLEDSAMYFCASSESVGNYGYTFGSGTRLTVV.